Following are 11 T cell receptor beta chains from one sample sequenced in a study of PD-L1 blockade in urothelial cancer. The data were produced by immunoSEQ multiplex PCR, yet TCRdb's version contains in-frame clones alone and is incomplete. The sample shows more than 50,000 clones, approximately 80% of them seen only once. The material was PBMCs, obtained around atezolizumab (anti-PD-L1) treatment. The receptors were sampled from an older man with urothelial cancer.

In regard to this clone: Other DNA variants within this sample encode the same CDR3. The chain links TRBV29-1 to TRBJ1-5, with D possibly being TRBD1 (5 bases). This CDR3 contains 13 residues. Deletions cut 5 bases from V and 6 bases from J, with 14 bases between. Germline CDR1 and CDR2: SQVTM and ANQGSEA. The CDR3 here is CSVSQGLVQPQHF. The CDR3 coding sequence is TGCAGCGTTTCCCAGGGTTTAGTTCAGCCCCAGCATTTT.

This chain uses TRBV28 with TRBJ1-5, with D possibly being TRBD1 (6 bases). Trimming removed 5 bases at V and 5 bases at J, with 13 bases between. The CDR3 contains 14 residues. Germline CDR1 is MDHEN and CDR2 is SYDVKM. The CDR3: CASSIQGGDQPQHF. CDR3 bases: TGTGCCAGCAGTATTCAAGGGGGGGATCAGCCCCAGCATTTT.

This rearrangement joins TRBV7-2 to TRBJ2-5, with D perhaps matching TRBD2 (6 bases). CDR1 and CDR2 (germline): SGHTA, FQGNSA. V lost 5 bases and J lost 4, with 23 bases in between. The CDR3 is made up of 17 amino acids. The DNA of the CDR3 is TGTGCCAGCAGCCAATTAATCTCGACAGCCGGGGGAGAGACCCAGTACTTC. Amino acids: CASSQLISTAGGETQYF.

V gene TRBV19 combines with J gene TRBJ1-1; possible D gene TRBD1, 5 bases. This CDR3 has 13 residues. V lost 3 bases, J lost 1 base, and 6 bases lay in between. Germline V lookup: CDR1 LNHDA, CDR2 SQIVND (reference sequence). CDR3 loop: CASSMTENTEAFF. CDR3 DNA sequence: TGTGCCAGTAGTATGACAGAGAACACTGAAGCTTTCTTT.

CDR3 DNA sequence: TGCAGCGCCTTGCCCGAACAGGGGGACGGCTACACCTTC. Residues: CSALPEQGDGYTF. This chain uses TRBV29-1 with TRBJ1-2; 8 bases align to TRBD1. CDR1 is SQVTM, CDR2 ANQGSEA, per germline. This CDR3 has 13 amino acids. V gave up 7 bases and J gave up 8 bases; unmatched junction bases: 12. The variable domain in full, with the rest retrieved from reference TRBV29-1 and TRBJ1-2, is SAVISQKPSRDICQRGTSLTIQCQVDSQVTMMFWYRQQPGQSLTLIATANQGSEATYESGFVIDKFPISRPNLTFSTLTVSNMSPEDSSIYLCSALPEQGDGYTFGSGTRLTVV.

V and J are TRBV10-3 and TRBJ1-1; D uncertain. This CDR3 has 12 amino acids. Trimming cost V 5 bases and J 6 bases, with 10 bases left between them. Germline V gene sequence: CDR1 ENHRY, CDR2 SYGVKD. DNA of the CDR3: TGTGCCATCAGTTCAGGTACCGCTGAAGCTTTCTTT. It is translated as CAISSGTAEAFF.

The rearrangement uses TRBV6-5 and TRBJ2-1; D gene unclear. This CDR3 contains 13 residues. Trimming cost V 4 bases and J 4 bases, with 8 bases left between them. Germline loops: CDR1 MNHEY, CDR2 SVGAGI. This chain's CDR3 is CASSSGAYNEQFF. Here the CDR3 DNA reads TGTGCCAGCAGTTCCGGAGCATACAATGAGCAGTTCTTC.

The rearrangement uses TRBV2 and TRBJ2-5; 7 bases are a match to TRBD2. Losses at the gene ends were 2 bases for V and 7 bases for J; bases not matched to a gene: 10. Germline assignment: CDR1 SNHLY and CDR2 FYNNEI. The CDR3 has 15 amino acids. CDR3 residues: CASSEWGGSRVTQYF. The CDR3 DNA reads TGTGCCAGCAGTGAATGGGGAGGGAGTAGAGTGACCCAGTACTTC.

The gene calls are TRBV18 and TRBJ2-1; 13 bases agree with TRBD2. This CDR3 has 17 residues. Germline V gene data show CDR1 as KGHSH and CDR2 as LQKENI. The V gene end was trimmed by 4 bases and the J gene end by 10 bases; junction bases not matched to a gene: 13. The CDR3: CASSLHRPGTSGTEQFF. The CDR3, as DNA: TGTGCCAGCTCACTACACCGGCCCGGGACTAGCGGGACAGAGCAGTTCTTC.

The chain is built from TRBV6-1 and TRBJ2-2; no clear D. CDR1 and CDR2 from the germline V gene are MNHNS and SASEGT. With 6 bases removed from V and 7 bases from J, the gap between germline ends came to 6 bases. This CDR3 contains 11 residues. In nucleotides, the CDR3 is TGTGCCAGCAGGCACAACGGGGAGCTGTTTTTT. As protein: CASRHNGELFF.

The chain uses TRBV30 and TRBJ1-1; perhaps TRBD1 as D (6 bases). Germline V lookup: CDR1 GTSNPN, CDR2 SVGIG (reference sequence). The CDR3 has 13 residues. Trimming pared 3 bases from V and 2 bases from J, leaving 10 bases between. CDR3 residues: CAWRDSLNTEAFF. CDR3 nucleotide sequence: TGTGCCTGGAGGGACAGTCTCAACACTGAAGCTTTCTTT.